This T cell receptor (beta chain) was obtained from a study of CD4 T cells in relation to SARS-CoV-2 and coronaviruses. Study context: PBMCs were cultured with antigen for roughly 10 days before TCR beta sequencing.

As regards this clone: The antigen remains unidentified.

Before the COVID-19 pandemic, during about 2011-2019, CD4+ T cells were taken from unexposed donors. CD4+ T cells were isolated from the cells after nine to eleven days of culture. Cells permitting, SARS-CoV-2 S/N and four cold-coronavirus spikes were tested on unexposed-donor CD4+ T cells. On days 3 and 7, cultures got half fresh IL-2 medium. This CDR3 spans 11 amino acids. Trimming shortened V by 6 bases and J by 2 bases, and 4 bases separated the two germline ends. The germline CDR1 and CDR2 sequences are MDHEN and SYDVKM. Using immunoSEQ multiplex PCR, the repertoire was profiled, and TCRdb retains in-frame clones only, with some absent. The sample lists just under 20,000 clones, around 78% seen once, with about 19% in the top ten. Study-level results: In around three fifths of donors, memory CD4+ clonotypes crossrecognized SARS-CoV-2 and at least one common cold coronavirus spike.

Sequenced: CD4+ T cells from PBMCs, cultured in vitro. This TCR was sampled from a human donor in good health. The chain couples TRBV28 to TRBJ1-1; D remains ambiguous. The CDR3 sequence: CASRTNTEAFF. The CDR3 DNA reads as TGTGCCAGCAGAACCAACACTGAAGCTTTCTTT.